The following is a T cell receptor (beta chain) sequence with its context. The target antigen is unknown. 13 Jbeta primers and 60 Vbeta primers were used for the PCR. This table comes from immunoSEQ multiplex PCR, and its TCRdb copy is limited to in-frame clones, with some not included. The sample includes about 89,000 clones, 65% to 80% of them seen just once. CDR1 MNHNY and CDR2 SVGAGI come from the germline V gene (reference sequence). There are 14 residues in the CDR3. Between the trimmed V and J ends, which lost 4 bases and 3 bases, there was a span of 10 bases. This entry is derived from a study of cytomegalovirus exposure and HLA in healthy donors. Overall study: From donors who were HLA-typed, an early data release held about 85 million unique TCRs.

Findings and limits, study-wide: When presence/absence was analysed, sequencing depth was taken to be roughly uniform across donors. Most TCR sequences were seen very rarely across donors, but some public TCRs occurred in many.

Sequencing was done on a sample of PBMCs. The clonotype was recovered from a man aged 30-40 years in good health and CMV-seropositive. The chain combines TRBV6-6 with TRBJ1-5, with D possibly being TRBD1 (6 bases). The CDR3 protein is CASSSDSINQPQHF. In DNA, the CDR3 is TGTGCCAGCAGTTCGGACAGCATCAATCAGCCCCAGCATTTT.